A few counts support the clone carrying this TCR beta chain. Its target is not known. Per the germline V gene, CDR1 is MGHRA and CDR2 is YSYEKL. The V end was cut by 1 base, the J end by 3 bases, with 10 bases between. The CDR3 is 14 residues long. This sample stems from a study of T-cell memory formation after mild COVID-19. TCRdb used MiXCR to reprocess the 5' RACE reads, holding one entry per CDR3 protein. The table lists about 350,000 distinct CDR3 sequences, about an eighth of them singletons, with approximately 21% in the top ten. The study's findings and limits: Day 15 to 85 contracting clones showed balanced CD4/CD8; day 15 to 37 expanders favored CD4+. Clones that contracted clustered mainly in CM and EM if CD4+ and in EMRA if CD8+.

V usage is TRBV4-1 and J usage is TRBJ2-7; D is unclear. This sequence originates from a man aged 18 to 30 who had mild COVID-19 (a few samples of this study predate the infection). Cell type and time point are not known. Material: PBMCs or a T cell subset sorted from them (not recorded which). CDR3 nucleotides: TGCGCCAGCAGCCAAGGCCGGCAGGTCTACGAGCAGTACTTC. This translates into CASSQGRQVYEQYF.